Below are 26 T cell receptor beta chains sequenced from a single sample in a study of blood T cell repertoires in COVID-19. Only in-frame clones appear in the TCRdb table, and some are missing; sequencing was by immunoSEQ multiplex PCR. The table includes about 290,000 clones, under 90% detected once. Source material: peripheral blood. These receptors were taken from a woman between 40 and 55 years old who had recovered from COVID-19.

The chain joins TRBV18 to TRBJ2-7, with TRBD1 matching over 10 bases. The trim removed 6 bases at V and 4 bases at J, leaving 6 bases unmatched. The CDR3 consists of 14 residues. From germline, CDR1 is KGHSH and CDR2 LQKENI. CDR3 residues: CASSSGTGEYEQYF. The DNA of the CDR3 is TGTGCCAGCTCCTCCGGGACAGGGGAGTACGAGCAGTACTTC.

The V call is TRBV2, the J call TRBJ2-3; a possible D gene is TRBD2 (6 bases). Deletions cut 2 bases from V and 5 bases from J, with 11 bases between. CDR3 length: 14 amino acids. Germline V CDR1 and CDR2: SNHLY, FYNNEI. CDR3 protein: CASSERREGDTQYF. The CDR3 bases are TGTGCCAGCAGTGAACGGCGGGAAGGAGATACGCAGTATTTT.

The chain uses TRBV5-4 and TRBJ2-3, with 9 bases that match TRBD1. The CDR3 is 14 amino acids. Germline CDR1 is SGHNT and CDR2 is YYREEE (reference sequence). The V segment lost 4 bases and the J segment 4 bases; nucleotides outside the gene matches: 4. Here the CDR3 reads CASSPGTGSDTQYF. The DNA of the CDR3 is TGTGCCAGCAGCCCAGGGACAGGGTCAGATACGCAGTATTTT.

The rearrangement links TRBV10-3 to TRBJ2-1; TRBD2 agrees at 7 bases. Germline V gives CDR1 ENHRY, CDR2 SYGVKD. V was pared by 3 bases and J by 8 bases, with 16 bases of the junction left unmatched. The CDR3 is made up of 17 amino acids. CDR3 in DNA: TGTGCCATCAGTGACCAAGGTACCGAGACTAGCATGTATGAGCAGTTCTTC. This translates into CAISDQGTETSMYEQFF.

The V gene is TRBV29-1, the J gene TRBJ2-3; 12 bases match TRBD2. The CDR3 runs 15 residues. V shed 5 bases, J shed 2 bases, and the junction held 5 bases outside the gene matches. In germline, CDR1 is SQVTM, CDR2 ANQGSEA. CDR3 sequence reads: CSVSGLAGFTDTQYF. The CDR3 DNA reads TGCAGCGTTAGCGGACTAGCGGGATTCACAGATACGCAGTATTTT.

The chain's CDR3 is CASSPRGVYGYTF. CDR3 nucleotide sequence: TGCGCCAGCAGCCCCCGGGGAGTCTATGGCTACACCTTC. The chain is built from TRBV23-1 and TRBJ1-2; no definite D call. TRBV23-1 counts as an open reading frame of uncertain function. The CDR3 spans 13 residues. Trimming cost V 6 bases and J 4 bases, with 12 bases left between them.

The chain couples TRBV6-5 to TRBJ2-1; 8 bases agree with TRBD2. The CDR3 is 15 residues long. CDR1 and CDR2 from the germline V gene are MNHEY and SVGAGI. J gave up 2 bases and V 6 bases, and 6 bases lay outside the gene matches. CDR3 protein: CASRKLAAPYNEQFF. The CDR3 nucleotides are TGTGCCAGCAGGAAACTAGCGGCCCCCTACAATGAGCAGTTCTTC.

This chain uses TRBV3-1 (or the pseudogene TRBV3-2) with TRBJ1-3; 8 bases agree with TRBD1. Germline V gene data show CDR1 as LGHDT and CDR2 as YNNKEL (reference sequence). V lost 3 bases and J lost 0; bases outside the gene matches: 7. This CDR3 is built from 17 residues. CDR3 in DNA: TGTGCCAGCAGCCAGGAGGACAGGGTCTTCTCTGGAAACACCATATATTTT. Encoded protein: CASSQEDRVFSGNTIYF.

The chain is built from TRBV4-2 and TRBJ1-5; 7 bases match TRBD1. CDR1 is LGHNA, CDR2 YNFKEQ, per germline. With V trimmed by 1 base and J by 4 bases, 4 bases remained unmatched. The CDR3 extends over 15 amino acids. The DNA for the CDR3 is TGTGCCAGCAGCCAAGGGCAACAGGGGAATCAGCCCCAGCATTTT. As protein: CASSQGQQGNQPQHF.

The gene calls are TRBV24-1 and TRBJ2-1, with TRBD1 identical over 12 bases. Per germline, CDR1 KGHDR and CDR2 SFDVKD. V lost 3 bases to trimming and J lost 9 bases; unmatched junction nucleotides: 8. The CDR3 totals 16 residues. CDR3 sequence (DNA): TGTGCCACCAGTGATGTCCCGGGACAGGGGGCGGTTGAGCAGTTCTTC. It specifies CATSDVPGQGAVEQFF.

The gene calls are TRBV7-2 and TRBJ1-3; D is undetermined. Trimming pared 2 bases from V and 4 bases from J, leaving 6 bases between. The CDR3 is 13 residues long. Per germline, CDR1 SGHTA and CDR2 FQGNSA. CDR3 in amino acids: CASSLLLGNTIYF. In nucleotides, the CDR3 is TGTGCCAGCAGCTTATTACTGGGAAACACCATATATTTT.

CDR3 bases: TGTGCCATCAGAGGGACAGGGACACTCGGCGAGCAGTACTTC. This sequence encodes CAIRGTGTLGEQYF. V and J are TRBV10-3 and TRBJ2-7, with 9 bases that match TRBD1. Germline CDR1 reads ENHRY; CDR2 reads SYGVKD. There are 14 residues in the CDR3. With V trimmed by 6 bases and J by 6 bases, 9 bases remained unmatched.

The rearrangement uses TRBV2 and TRBJ1-5, with 9 positions matching TRBD1. CDR3 length: 17 amino acids. J was trimmed by 1 base and V by 3 bases; bases with no gene match: 7. Germline values: CDR1 SNHLY, CDR2 FYNNEI. The CDR3 sequence: CASSDWTGEVSNQPQHF. The CDR3 DNA reads as TGTGCCAGCAGTGATTGGACAGGGGAGGTGAGCAATCAGCCCCAGCATTTT.

The chain uses TRBV24-1 and TRBJ2-7; tentative D call: TRBD2 (7 bases). This CDR3 region has 16 residues. Looked up from germline, CDR1 is KGHDR and CDR2 is SFDVKD. Trimming stripped 5 bases from V and 6 bases from J, with 22 bases between. The CDR3: CATSGRLGGRPAEQYF. CDR3 coding DNA: TGTGCCACCAGTGGAAGGCTGGGGGGGCGCCCCGCCGAGCAGTACTTC.

The J gene is TRBJ2-1, the V gene TRBV28, with D perhaps TRBD2 (5 bases). CDR3 length: 15 amino acids. Looked up from germline, CDR1 is MDHEN and CDR2 is SYDVKM. Trimming cost V 3 bases and J 6 bases, with 15 bases left between them. The CDR3 protein is CASSFPPRAVNEQFF. As DNA, the CDR3 is TGTGCCAGCAGTTTCCCTCCGAGGGCGGTCAATGAGCAGTTCTTC.

The chain has TRBV3-1 (or the pseudogene TRBV3-2) and TRBJ2-3; 11 bases are a match to TRBD1. The J segment lost 3 bases and the V segment lost 4 bases, leaving 6 bases of the junction unmatched. The CDR3 covers 16 residues. The germline V gene encodes CDR1 LGHDT and CDR2 YNNKEL (reference sequence). CDR3 DNA sequence: TGTGCCAGCAGCCCCAGGACAGGGGGCAGGACAGATACGCAGTATTTT. It is translated as CASSPRTGGRTDTQYF.

The chain uses TRBV11-3 and TRBJ2-3, with 10 bases that match TRBD2. The length of the CDR3 is 15 residues. V shed 7 bases and J 4 bases; nucleotides not matched to a gene: 8. Germline V CDR1 and CDR2: SGHNT, YENEEA. For the CDR3, the DNA is TGTGCCAGCACCCCAACTAGCGGGATTGCAGATACGCAGTATTTT. It is translated as CASTPTSGIADTQYF.

CDR3 residues: CASRSGGAISEQYF. The CDR3 DNA reads as TGTGCCAGTAGATCTGGGGGCGCGATCTCCGAGCAGTACTTC. The genes are TRBV19 and TRBJ2-7; a weak D match, TRBD1 (6 bases). V shed 6 bases and J shed 6 bases, with 18 bases lying between them. Germline V CDR1 and CDR2: LNHDA, SQIVND (reference sequence). CDR3 size: 14 residues.

The chain joins TRBV5-6 to TRBJ2-5, with 9 bases lining up with TRBD2. The germline V gene has CDR1 SGHDT and CDR2 YYEEEE. CDR3 size: 15 residues. V was pared by 4 bases and J by 5 bases, with 9 bases of the junction left unmatched. CDR3 residues: CASSPTGLARETQYF. The CDR3 DNA follows: TGTGCCAGCAGCCCTACGGGACTAGCTAGGGAGACCCAGTACTTC. Variable domain in full (rest from reference TRBV5-6 and TRBJ2-5): DAGVTQSPTHLIKTRGQQVTLRCSPKSGHDTVSWYQQALGQGPQFIFQYYEEEERQRGNFPDRFSGHQFPNYSSELNVNALLLGDSALYLCASSPTGLARETQYFGPGTRLLVL.

The rearrangement links TRBV9 to TRBJ2-5, with 9 bases that match TRBD1. CDR1 and CDR2 (germline): SGDLS, YYNGEE. J lost 4 bases, V lost 2 bases, and 9 bases had no gene match. The CDR3 contains 16 residues. CDR3 in DNA: TGTGCCAGCAGCGTGGAGGTGGGGGGACAGGGAGAGACCCAGTACTTC. It translates to CASSVEVGGQGETQYF.

The chain employs TRBV7-3 and TRBJ2-5, with 11 bases aligning to TRBD2. The CDR3 consists of 16 residues. V lost 5 bases to trimming and J lost 2 bases; unmatched junction nucleotides: 7. Germline V CDR1 and CDR2: SGHTA, FQGTGA. DNA for the CDR3: TGTGCCAGCAGCCCAGGGACTAGCGGAGTACAAGAGACCCAGTACTTC. It is translated as CASSPGTSGVQETQYF.

The V and J genes are TRBV5-1 and TRBJ2-5; tentatively, D is TRBD2 (5 bases). Germline assignment: CDR1 SGHRS and CDR2 YFSETQ. V was clipped by 1 base and J by 2 bases, with 9 bases between them. This CDR3 spans 14 amino acids. CDR3 in amino acids: CASSLHPGQETQYF. The DNA of the CDR3 is TGCGCCAGCAGCTTGCATCCGGGACAAGAGACCCAGTACTTC.

This clone was detected only a few times. The chain has TRBV7-2 and TRBJ2-2; 10 nucleotides align to TRBD2. V lost 5 bases and J lost 7; bases outside the gene matches: 7. The CDR3 runs 15 residues. CDR1 is SGHTA, CDR2 FQGNSA, per germline. As DNA, the CDR3 is TGTGCCAGCAGCAGGACTAGCGGAGCGGGCGGGGAGCTGTTTTTT. Protein: CASSRTSGAGGELFF.

The V and J genes are TRBV9 and TRBJ2-6, with D possibly TRBD1 on 5 matching bases. CDR1 is SGDLS, CDR2 YYNGEE, per germline. CDR3 size: 17 residues. Trimming pared 4 bases from V and 4 bases from J, leaving 18 bases between. CDR3 sequence: CASSSSPWGAGANVLTF. In nucleotides, the CDR3 is TGTGCCAGCAGCTCCAGTCCCTGGGGCGCCGGGGCCAACGTCCTGACTTTC. Variable domain in full (rest from reference TRBV9 and TRBJ2-6): DSGVTQTPKHLITATGQRVTLRCSPRSGDLSVYWYQQSLDQGLQFLIQYYNGEERAKGNILERFSAQQFPDLHSELNLSSLELGDSALYFCASSSSPWGAGANVLTFGAGSRLTVL.

V and J are TRBV6-5 and TRBJ2-7; D is unresolved. V lost 0 bases to trimming and J lost 4 bases, with 16 bases between them. Germline V gene sequence: CDR1 MNHEY, CDR2 SVGAGI. The CDR3 extends over 16 amino acids. The CDR3 here is CASSYSSLAPIYEQYF. The CDR3, as DNA: TGTGCCAGCAGTTACTCGAGTTTAGCCCCAATTTACGAGCAGTACTTC.

The genes are TRBV27 and TRBJ1-2, with 10 nucleotides matching TRBD1. The CDR3 consists of 14 residues. CDR1 and CDR2 (germline): MNHEY, SMNVEV (reference sequence). V was clipped by 6 bases and J by 5 bases; unmatched bases: 6. The CDR3 sequence: CASSERTGGYGYTF. The CDR3, as DNA: TGTGCCAGCAGCGAAAGGACAGGGGGGTATGGCTACACCTTC.